A single sample gave rise to the 17 T cell receptor beta chains below, sequenced in a study of HIV-infected children after antiretroviral therapy interruption (dated by TCRdb to between 2017 and 2020). Receptor libraries were prepared by 3' RACE. Sequenced using an Illumina MiSeq. TCR libraries were generated from RNA by a 3' RACE protocol incorporating unique molecular identifiers so that PCR amplification bias could be corrected. The public reads were run again by TCRdb, first through fastp at Q25 and then through MiXCR, and only productive beta chains were kept. Each entry merges the rows of one CDR3 protein and shows their most common DNA and genes. The sample has approximately 96,000 distinct CDR3 sequences on record, about 6.3% of them singletons. The ten largest clones represent roughly 1% of the sample. The treatment or condition label on this specimen signifies: PENTA 11 planned treatment interruption arm or continuous ART arm.

The sample consisted of CD45RA+ CD4+ T cells from PBMCs, pooled from several time points, taken from a donor given antiretroviral therapy, either interrupted or continuous. According to the study, the label for this sample's cell subset or site signals: naive CD4+ CD45RA+ CD45RO- T cells. All receptors come from a pool of human donors with HIV.

The sample holds a few counts of this clonotype. This sequence joins TRBV7-9 and TRBJ2-3; D perhaps matches TRBD1 (6 bases). CDR1 and CDR2 (germline): SEHNR, FQNEAQ (reference sequence). V was shortened by 2 bases and J by 0 bases, with 12 bases between the two germline ends. There are 16 residues in the CDR3. The CDR3: CASSLNRVQSTDTQYF. DNA of the CDR3: TGTGCCAGCAGCTTAAACAGGGTTCAGAGCACAGATACGCAGTATTTT.

This clonotype occurred many times. The chain carries TRBV6-6 and TRBJ2-7, with 7 bases matching TRBD2. CDR1 MNHNY and CDR2 SVGAGI come from the germline V gene (reference sequence). CDR3 length equals 16 residues. V gave up 2 bases and J gave up 6 bases; unmatched junction bases: 13. CDR3: CASSYLGGRRESEQYF. The DNA of the CDR3 is TGTGCCAGCAGTTACCTCGGTGGACGGCGGGAGAGCGAGCAGTACTTC.

This clonotype was seen many times. V is TRBV6-1 and J is TRBJ2-2; no definite D call. The CDR3 has 14 amino acids. The germline gives CDR1 MNHNS, CDR2 SASEGT. V gave up 6 bases and J gave up 4 bases, with 12 bases separating them. The CDR3 sequence: CASRGQSSTGELFF. In DNA form, the CDR3 reads TGTGCCAGCAGAGGGCAGTCGTCCACCGGGGAGCTGTTTTTT.

V and J are TRBV2 and TRBJ2-1, with TRBD2 matching over 13 bases. V was clipped by 2 bases and J by 3 bases; unmatched bases: 4. CDR3 length: 17 amino acids. CDR1 and CDR2 (germline): SNHLY, FYNNEI. CDR3 in amino acids: CASSETSGGGFYNEQFF. The CDR3 nucleotides read TGTGCCAGCAGTGAAACTAGCGGGGGGGGATTCTACAATGAGCAGTTCTTC.

This clonotype came up many times. The V gene is TRBV19, the J gene TRBJ2-1, with 7 nucleotides matching TRBD2. V lost 3 bases, J lost 0 bases, and 8 bases stayed unmatched. The CDR3 runs to 17 residues. The germline CDR1 and CDR2 sequences are LNHDA and SQIVND (reference sequence). The CDR3 loop is CASSILAGGSSYNEQFF. The CDR3 bases are TGTGCCAGTAGTATTTTGGCGGGCGGGAGCTCCTACAATGAGCAGTTCTTC.

This clonotype was seen repeatedly, ten times or more. This chain joins TRBV6-1 and TRBJ2-5; TRBD1 agrees at 7 bases. CDR3 length equals 14 residues. The V segment lost 1 base and the J segment 4 bases; nucleotides outside the gene matches: 3. Per germline, CDR1 MNHNS and CDR2 SASEGT. The DNA of the CDR3 is TGTGCCAGCAGTGAAGTTAACAGGGGAGAGACCCAGTACTTC. It yields the protein CASSEVNRGETQYF.

V and J are TRBV3-1 and TRBJ1-5; D uncertain. Germline-derived CDR1 and CDR2 are LGHDT and YNNKEL (reference sequence). The CDR3 consists of 17 residues. V was trimmed by 3 bases and J by 1 base, leaving 16 bases between them. CDR3: CASSHGGHEKSNQPQHF. For the CDR3, the DNA is TGTGCCAGCAGCCATGGAGGGCACGAAAAGAGCAATCAGCCCCAGCATTTT.

This clonotype was counted at least ten times. The rearrangement joins TRBV20-1 to TRBJ2-7; D call uncertain. The CDR3 consists of 17 residues. CDR1 and CDR2 (germline): DFQATT, SNEGSKA (reference sequence). V shed 1 base and J shed 2 bases, with 21 bases lying between them. CDR3 coding DNA: TGCAGTGCTAGAGCTCTCCGGGTTGACGGACCTACCTACGAGCAGTACTTC. Protein: CSARALRVDGPTYEQYF.

The chain has TRBV2 and TRBJ2-7, with D tentatively TRBD2 (6 bases). V lost 8 bases, J lost 6 bases, and 8 bases lay in between. The length of the CDR3 is 10 residues. Germline V gene sequence: CDR1 SNHLY, CDR2 FYNNEI. The CDR3: CASGLLEQYF. In DNA, the CDR3 is TGTGCCAGCGGACTACTCGAGCAGTACTTC.

This clonotype was counted many times. This rearrangement joins TRBV7-2 to TRBJ2-5; TRBD2 agrees at 9 bases. CDR1 SGHTA and CDR2 FQGNSA come from the germline V gene. V lost 1 base, J lost 4 bases, and 1 base stayed unmatched. The CDR3 runs 14 residues. The CDR3 nucleotides read TGTGCCAGCAGCTTAGGACTAGCGGTAGAGACCCAGTACTTC. It translates to CASSLGLAVETQYF.

The table lists this clonotype with many counts. The chain has TRBV10-1 and TRBJ1-5; no reliable D call. The CDR3 loop spans 12 amino acids. Germline CDR1 is WNHNN and CDR2 is SYGVQD (reference sequence). V was pared by 0 bases and J by 6 bases, with 3 bases between. The CDR3 sequence: CASSESSQPQHF. The CDR3 DNA follows: TGCGCCAGCAGTGAGTCGTCTCAGCCCCAGCATTTT.

This clonotype was counted at least ten times. This sequence joins TRBV20-1 and TRBJ1-5; perhaps TRBD1 as D (5 bases). Germline V gene data show CDR1 as DFQATT and CDR2 as SNEGSKA (reference sequence). There are 14 residues in the CDR3. The V and J ends lost 5 bases and 2 bases respectively, with 13 bases between them. In nucleotides, the CDR3 is TGCAGTGCTGGGGGGAGGGCAGGCAATCAGCCCCAGCATTTT. Residues: CSAGGRAGNQPQHF.

This clonotype was counted between two and nine times. The rearrangement links TRBV27 to TRBJ2-1; 11 bases align to TRBD1. The length of the CDR3 is 13 residues. Germline CDR1 is MNHEY and CDR2 is SMNVEV (reference sequence). V lost 6 bases, J lost 8 bases, and 3 bases stayed unmatched. CDR3 protein: CASSWTGGHEQFF. CDR3 DNA: TGTGCCAGCAGCTGGACAGGGGGCCATGAGCAGTTCTTC.

Many counts were recorded for this clonotype. This rearrangement joins TRBV19 to TRBJ2-2; 7 nucleotides agree with TRBD1. With 8 bases clipped from V and 4 bases from J, the junction kept 10 bases outside the gene matches. There are 15 residues in the CDR3. Germline V CDR1 and CDR2: LNHDA, SQIVND (reference sequence). CDR3 coding DNA: TGTGCCAGTGAGTCTGCAGGGGGAATCACCGGGGAGCTGTTTTTT. It specifies CASESAGGITGELFF.

The chain uses TRBV20-1 and TRBJ2-2; TRBD1 or TRBD2 may be the D gene (5 bases each). V lost 6 bases and J 6 bases, leaving 20 bases between the germline ends. The CDR3 is made up of 15 amino acids. The germline gives CDR1 DFQATT, CDR2 SNEGSKA (reference sequence). As DNA, the CDR3 is TGCAGTGCCCACCCGGGGCAGGGAATCGCCGGGGAGCTGTTTTTT. Translating it yields CSAHPGQGIAGELFF.

V is TRBV5-1 and J is TRBJ2-3; 7 bases align to TRBD2. CDR3 length: 21 residues. V shed 0 bases, J shed 0 bases, and the junction held 19 bases outside the gene matches. Germline CDR1 and CDR2: SGHRS and YFSETQ. The DNA for the CDR3 is TGCGCCAGCAGCTTGGTGATTGGCGGGGGACGACAATCCACTAGCACAGATACGCAGTATTTT. It yields the protein CASSLVIGGGRQSTSTDTQYF.

The chain has TRBV13 and TRBJ1-3; 9 bases map to TRBD1. V lost 11 bases, J lost 0 bases, and 17 bases stayed unmatched. This CDR3 has 18 amino acids. Germline CDR1 and CDR2: PRHDT and FYEKMQ (reference sequence). CDR3 sequence (DNA): TGTGCCGGCACCTCAGGGACAGGGTGGGGGAGCTCTGGAAACACCATATATTTT. This sequence encodes CAGTSGTGWGSSGNTIYF.